A single sample gave rise to the 14 T cell receptor beta chains below, sequenced in a study of PD-1 blockade in classical Hodgkin lymphoma. Sample time point: cycle 4 day 1 (C4D1), after less than seven weeks of nivolumab. In every patient, relapse followed autologous stem cell transplantation, while exposure to brentuximab vedotin differed. Assay: immunoSEQ multiplex PCR; the TCRdb copy retains only in-frame clones and omits some. The table has roughly 94,000 clones, approximately 94% seen once; the top ten hold around 2%. Sample: peripheral blood mononuclear cells (PBMCs), taken before the fourth cycle of nivolumab. These receptors were obtained from a human donor with classical Hodgkin lymphoma.

CDR3 coding DNA: TGTGCCAGCAGTTACGGGACAGGGAAGACTGAAGCTTTCTTT. Translating it yields CASSYGTGKTEAFF. The V and J genes are TRBV6-5 and TRBJ1-1, with TRBD1 identical over 9 bases. The CDR3 has 14 residues. After removal of 2 bases from V and 5 bases from J, the junction contained 3 bases not matched to a gene. Germline loops: CDR1 MNHEY, CDR2 SVGAGI.

This rearrangement joins TRBV2 to TRBJ2-7, with 11 bases that match TRBD2. Germline CDR1 is SNHLY and CDR2 is FYNNEI. J was trimmed by 7 bases and V by 11 bases; bases with no gene match: 22. This CDR3 has 17 amino acids. The CDR3 sequence is CAGIPVPLLAGVIEQYF. The CDR3 nucleotides read TGTGCCGGCATCCCTGTTCCCCTACTAGCGGGAGTTATTGAGCAGTACTTC.

The genes are TRBV9 and TRBJ2-1, with TRBD2 matching over 10 bases. This CDR3 region has 16 residues. Germline values: CDR1 SGDLS, CDR2 YYNGEE. The trim removed 2 bases at V and 7 bases at J, leaving 9 bases unmatched. The CDR3 DNA reads as TGTGCCAGCAGCGTCGGGGCTAGCGGGGGAATTAATGAGCAGTTCTTC. It specifies CASSVGASGGINEQFF.

The chain couples TRBV6-1 to TRBJ2-2; D may correspond to TRBD1 or TRBD2 (5 bases each). CDR1 MNHNS and CDR2 SASEGT come from the germline V gene. The CDR3 is 14 amino acids. Trimming pared 7 bases from V and 4 bases from J, leaving 13 bases between. The CDR3 here is CASTRERGTGELFF. The CDR3 DNA follows: TGTGCCAGCACCCGGGAAAGGGGCACCGGGGAGCTGTTTTTT.

The CDR3 reads CASRMANSPWAKTEAFF. As DNA, the CDR3 is TGTGCCAGTAGAATGGCTAACAGCCCATGGGCCAAGACTGAAGCTTTCTTT. The rearrangement links TRBV19 to TRBJ1-1; no clear D. This CDR3 contains 17 residues. CDR1 is LNHDA and CDR2 is SQIVND in the germline V gene (reference sequence). Trimming left V 6 bases short and J 5 bases short, with 25 bases between.

The chain is built from TRBV27 and TRBJ1-5; maybe TRBD1 (6 bases). CDR3 size: 14 residues. V lost 5 bases and J lost 6, with 14 bases in between. Germline V gene data show CDR1 as MNHEY and CDR2 as SMNVEV (reference sequence). CDR3 sequence reads: CASSPGGLGQPQHF. The CDR3 nucleotides read TGTGCCAGCAGTCCTGGGGGCCTGGGTCAGCCCCAGCATTTT.

The CDR3 DNA reads as TGTGCCAGTGCACAAGTCACCGGGGAGCTGTTTTTT. It codes for CASAQVTGELFF. The chain employs TRBV19 and TRBJ2-2; D unresolved. The V gene's germline CDR1 is LNHDA and CDR2 SQIVND (reference sequence). The CDR3 totals 12 residues. The germline V and J ends were trimmed by 8 bases and 4 bases, with 8 bases remaining between them.

This chain joins TRBV2 and TRBJ1-2; no reliable D call. V was cut by 4 bases and J by 0 bases, with 6 bases left in between. Per germline, CDR1 SNHLY and CDR2 FYNNEI. The CDR3 is 13 amino acids. CDR3 amino acids: CASSGRANYGYTF. The CDR3 region has the DNA TGTGCCAGCAGTGGAAGGGCTAACTATGGCTACACCTTC.

The chain joins TRBV29-1 to TRBJ2-6; D gene uncertain. Trimming removed 3 bases at V and 0 bases at J, with 9 bases between. The CDR3 covers 15 residues. Germline CDR1 is SQVTM and CDR2 is ANQGSEA. The CDR3 DNA follows: TGCAGCGTTGATCTAGAAAGCTCTGGGGCCAACGTCCTGACTTTC. It codes for CSVDLESSGANVLTF.

The chain has TRBV28 and TRBJ2-3, with TRBD2 matching over 7 bases. The CDR3 has 15 amino acids. Germline V gives CDR1 MDHEN, CDR2 SYDVKM. The V segment lost 3 bases and the J segment 0 bases; nucleotides outside the gene matches: 3. The CDR3 bases are TGTGCCAGCAGTTTTGGGGAGGGTAGCACAGATACGCAGTATTTT. This gives the protein CASSFGEGSTDTQYF.

This clone was picked up one time. J is TRBJ1-5 and V is TRBV4-1; D not resolved. The CDR3 extends over 15 amino acids. V lost 0 bases and J 7 bases, leaving 13 bases between the germline ends. Germline V CDR1 and CDR2: MGHRA, YSYEKL. The chain's CDR3 is CASSQDGIGPQPQHF. The CDR3 DNA follows: TGCGCCAGCAGCCAAGACGGTATTGGACCACAGCCCCAGCATTTT.

This clone has only one observation. The CDR3 DNA is TGTGCCAGCAGTACGGGACAGGGCTGGACTGAAGCTTTCTTT. Translated: CASSTGQGWTEAFF. J is TRBJ1-1 and V is TRBV28; 9 nucleotides line up with TRBD1. CDR1 and CDR2 from the germline V gene are MDHEN and SYDVKM. The V gene end was trimmed by 5 bases and the J gene end by 5 bases; junction bases not matched to a gene: 6. This CDR3 is built from 14 residues. The variable domain in full, completed from reference TRBV28 and TRBJ1-1, reads DVKVTQSSRYLVKRTGEKVFLECVQDMDHENMFWYRQDPGLGLRLIYFSYDVKMKEKGDIPEGYSVSREKKERFSLILESASTNQTSMYLCASSTGQGWTEAFFGQGTRLTVV.

The genes are TRBV28 and TRBJ2-1, with 7 bases that match TRBD2. The CDR3 covers 14 residues. V lost 5 bases, J lost 0 bases, and 1 base stayed unmatched. Germline V gene sequence: CDR1 MDHEN, CDR2 SYDVKM. CDR3 sequence (DNA): TGTGCCAGCAGTGGCGGGAGCTCCTACAATGAGCAGTTCTTC. Translation gives CASSGGSSYNEQFF.

To note about this clone: At the DNA level, this CDR3 is encoded by other sequences in the same sample as well. The J gene is TRBJ1-5, the V gene TRBV6-5; possible D gene TRBD1, 5 bases. V lost 2 bases to trimming and J lost 5 bases, with 10 bases between them. The CDR3 has 14 residues. The germline gives CDR1 MNHEY, CDR2 SVGAGI. The CDR3 region is CASSYGQGDQPQHF. The DNA for the CDR3 is TGTGCCAGCAGTTACGGGCAGGGCGATCAGCCCCAGCATTTT.